This TCR beta chain was documented in a study of T-cell reconstitution after alpha-beta-depleted transplantation in children (dated by TCRdb to the mid-2010s). At the level of the whole study: T-cell immune reconstitution after TCRalphabeta/CD19-depleted allogeneic hematopoietic cell transplantation in children was quantitatively tracked in the study by means of TCR repertoire profiling. Broad study findings and their caveats: The apparently early recovery of alphabetaT-cell counts about two months after transplant reportedly depended on only several hundred rapidly expanded clones that came from non-depleted graft cells. Hyperexpanded clone frequencies declined over subsequent months; after one year, T-cell counts and TCRbeta diversity were mostly attributed to newly produced T cells. In some patients, the high TCRbeta diversity seen at day 60 was put down to recipient T cells and intrathymic progenitors that had survived conditioning.

V has 4 bases trimmed and J has 5 bases trimmed; junction bases matching no gene number 4. Spanning cysteine to phenylalanine, the CDR3 consists of 14 amino acids. The sequence is cut down to CDR3 DNA, 42 bases in frame from base 1. Based on the germline V gene, the CDR1 and CDR2 sequences are LGHNA and YSLEER. The treatment or condition label here, explained by the study, means: allogeneic hematopoietic cell transplantation with graft depleted of TCRalphabeta T cells and CD19 B cells. Transplant recipients were children who received TCRalphabeta/CD19-depleted allogeneic hematopoietic cell grafts. Libraries came from PCR. Reads for this sample came from an Illumina HiSeq 2500. To normalize quantification of the TCRbeta repertoire, the TCR libraries were built with molecular barcoding that relied on unique molecular identifiers. TCRdb's own reprocessing of the public reads used fastp at Q25 and MiXCR and kept productive beta chains. Rows with one shared CDR3 protein collapse into an entry with the most common genes and DNA. A total of nearly 350,000 distinct CDR3 sequences appear in this sample, around 15% of them only once. 35% to 50% of the sample is in the top ten clones.

On this clonotype itself: Its antigen is unknown. The record has no base qualities; no much larger clone is one base away.

This clonotype was obtained from a male patient aged 2-9 years who had a stem cell transplant for acute lymphoblastic leukemia, so the T cells may come from the graft donor. This sequence uses TRBV4-3 and TRBJ2-5; 10 junctional bases match TRBD1. Specimen: PBMCs, mostly from graft donor cells, collected 360 days after TCRalphabeta/CD19-depleted stem cell transplant. The DNA reads TGCGCCAGCAGCCTGGGACAGGGGTATGAGACCCAGTACTTC. Its product reads: CASSLGQGYETQYF.